This is a list of T cell receptor beta chains from one sample in a study of T cells in localized non-small cell lung cancer. The method was immunoSEQ multiplex PCR; TCRdb's version includes in-frame clones alone and lacks a portion of them. The sample has 15,000 to 20,000 clones; around 83% are singletons. Specimen: peripheral blood, collected before any cancer treatment. The source of these receptors is a male donor aged 60 or over with stage III lung adenocarcinoma. The CDR3 runs from the conserved cysteine through the conserved F or W. Fields, in order: D gene, V gene, J gene, clone size, CDR3 DNA, CDR3 protein. The D gene is left open where the match is weak. Clone size is given for some rows only: seen once, a few or many times, or a class if the clone is expanded.

d_call: TRBD1; v_call: TRBV5-4; j_call: TRBJ2-7; clone_size: -; cdr3_nt: TGTGCCAGCAGCTCGGACAGGGGGCACTACGAGCAGTACTTC; cdr3_aa: CASSSDRGHYEQYF
d_call: -; v_call: TRBV6-5; j_call: TRBJ1-1; clone_size: -; cdr3_nt: TGTGCCAGCAGTTTGAGGGGGAGCGACACTGAAGCTTTCTTT; cdr3_aa: CASSLRGSDTEAFF
d_call: -; v_call: TRBV14; j_call: TRBJ2-3; clone_size: -; cdr3_nt: TGTGCCAGCAGCCACACAGATACGCAGTATTTT; cdr3_aa: CASSHTDTQYF
d_call: -; v_call: TRBV4-1; j_call: TRBJ1-5; clone_size: -; cdr3_nt: TGCGCCAGCAGCCGTGCAGGATTAAGCAATCAGCCCCAGCATTTT; cdr3_aa: CASSRAGLSNQPQHF
d_call: -; v_call: TRBV10-2; j_call: TRBJ1-2; clone_size: -; cdr3_nt: TGCGCCAGCACACACCCCGGGGGGGTAGATGGCTACACCTTC; cdr3_aa: CASTHPGGVDGYTF
d_call: -; v_call: TRBV6-1; j_call: TRBJ1-2; clone_size: -; cdr3_nt: TGTGCCAGCAGTGAAGGGGTCGGAGCTAACTATGGCTACACCTTC; cdr3_aa: CASSEGVGANYGYTF
d_call: TRBD2; v_call: TRBV7-9; j_call: TRBJ2-5; clone_size: -; cdr3_nt: TGTGCCAGCAGCCCTCCTCTAGCGGGGGGGCTTAGTTTCCAAGAGACCCAGTACTTC; cdr3_aa: CASSPPLAGGLSFQETQYF
d_call: TRBD1; v_call: TRBV6-1; j_call: TRBJ1-1; clone_size: -; cdr3_nt: TGTGCCAGCACCTCCGGACAGGGGGAAGCTGAAGCTTTCTTT; cdr3_aa: CASTSGQGEAEAFF
d_call: -; v_call: TRBV19; j_call: TRBJ2-7; clone_size: -; cdr3_nt: TGTGCCAGTAGTATTAGCACAGACTACGAGCAGTACTTC; cdr3_aa: CASSISTDYEQYF
d_call: -; v_call: TRBV5-4; j_call: TRBJ1-1; clone_size: -; cdr3_nt: TGTGCCAGCAACAAGTTCGGGGGGGCCCGTGGCACTGAAGCTTTCTTT; cdr3_aa: CASNKFGGARGTEAFF
d_call: -; v_call: TRBV7-2; j_call: TRBJ2-2; clone_size: once; cdr3_nt: TGTGCCAGCAGCTTACTCGGGGGGAACACCGGGGAGCTGTTTTTT; cdr3_aa: CASSLLGGNTGELFF
d_call: -; v_call: TRBV25-1; j_call: TRBJ1-2; clone_size: -; cdr3_nt: TGTGCCAGCAGTGAAGGCAGGGGTGATGGCTACACCTTC; cdr3_aa: CASSEGRGDGYTF
d_call: -; v_call: TRBV5-4; j_call: TRBJ2-7; clone_size: -; cdr3_nt: TGTGCCAGCAGCTTGGGTAATCAGGGTGCAGAGCAGTACTTC; cdr3_aa: CASSLGNQGAEQYF
d_call: -; v_call: TRBV18; j_call: TRBJ1-1; clone_size: -; cdr3_nt: TGTGCCAGCTCCCGTGACACGGACACTGAAGCTTTCTTT; cdr3_aa: CASSRDTDTEAFF
d_call: TRBD1; v_call: TRBV7-9; j_call: TRBJ1-4; clone_size: -; cdr3_nt: TGTGCCAGCAGGGGACAGCCTAATGAAAAACTGTTTTTT; cdr3_aa: CASRGQPNEKLFF
d_call: TRBD1; v_call: TRBV5-1; j_call: TRBJ2-3; clone_size: -; cdr3_nt: TGCGCCAGCAGCGAACAGGGGGTTAGCACAGATACGCAGTATTTT; cdr3_aa: CASSEQGVSTDTQYF
d_call: TRBD1; v_call: TRBV6-1; j_call: TRBJ1-1; clone_size: -; cdr3_nt: TGTGCCAGCAGTGTTGGGACAGGGGGTCCGGGAGCTGAAGCTTTCTTT; cdr3_aa: CASSVGTGGPGAEAFF
d_call: TRBD1; v_call: TRBV6-5; j_call: TRBJ2-7; clone_size: -; cdr3_nt: TGTGCCACTCGGCCCACCACAGGGGGTTGGGAGCAGTACTTC; cdr3_aa: CATRPTTGGWEQYF
d_call: -; v_call: TRBV18; j_call: TRBJ2-3; clone_size: -; cdr3_nt: TGTGCCAGCTCACCCCGTAGTCCTTCGGGGTGGGGAGATACGCAGTATTTT; cdr3_aa: CASSPRSPSGWGDTQYF
d_call: TRBD2; v_call: TRBV7-9; j_call: TRBJ2-7; clone_size: -; cdr3_nt: TGTGCCAGCAGCTTAGTAGGCGGGAGGTTGGACGAGCAGTACTTC; cdr3_aa: CASSLVGGRLDEQYF
d_call: -; v_call: TRBV7-2; j_call: TRBJ2-1; clone_size: few; cdr3_nt: TGTGCCAGCAGCTTAGTTTCGTATGAGCAGTTCTTC; cdr3_aa: CASSLVSYEQFF
d_call: -; v_call: TRBV6-5; j_call: TRBJ1-6; clone_size: -; cdr3_nt: TGTGCCAGCAGTCGTTACAACGGGATGGATTCACCCCTCCACTTT; cdr3_aa: CASSRYNGMDSPLHF
d_call: TRBD1; v_call: TRBV2; j_call: TRBJ2-5; clone_size: -; cdr3_nt: TGTGCCAGCAGCACCGGGACAGGGGTCGGAGAGACCCAGTACTTC; cdr3_aa: CASSTGTGVGETQYF
d_call: TRBD2; v_call: TRBV11-3; j_call: TRBJ2-5; clone_size: -; cdr3_nt: TGTGCCAGCAGCTTTGGAGCGGGGGGCCCTCAAGAGACCCAGTACTTC; cdr3_aa: CASSFGAGGPQETQYF
d_call: TRBD2; v_call: TRBV6-1; j_call: TRBJ2-5; clone_size: few; cdr3_nt: TGTGCCAGTGAAAATAGCGGGGGGGCCTGGGAGACCCAGTACTTC; cdr3_aa: CASENSGGAWETQYF
d_call: -; v_call: TRBV6-5; j_call: TRBJ1-1; clone_size: few; cdr3_nt: TGTGCCAGCAGTTCCCTTGGGGCGAGCACTGAAGCTTTCTTT; cdr3_aa: CASSSLGASTEAFF
d_call: -; v_call: TRBV5-1; j_call: TRBJ2-7; clone_size: -; cdr3_nt: TGCGCCAGCAGCTTACAGGGTTCTAGCTCCTACGAGCAGTACTTC; cdr3_aa: CASSLQGSSSYEQYF
d_call: -; v_call: TRBV2; j_call: TRBJ1-2; clone_size: -; cdr3_nt: TGTGCCAGCAGTGAAGTGGGTCAGGGTTGGGGCTACACCTTC; cdr3_aa: CASSEVGQGWGYTF
d_call: TRBD2; v_call: TRBV11-2; j_call: TRBJ2-5; clone_size: -; cdr3_nt: TGTGCCAGCAGCCCCGGGGTGTCTAGCGGGGGGGCCGGTCCAGAGACCCAGTACTTC; cdr3_aa: CASSPGVSSGGAGPETQYF
d_call: TRBD1; v_call: TRBV30; j_call: TRBJ2-5; clone_size: -; cdr3_nt: TGTGCCTGGAGCGGACAGGGAGGTTTCCAAGAGACCCAGTACTTC; cdr3_aa: CAWSGQGGFQETQYF
d_call: -; v_call: TRBV4-1; j_call: TRBJ2-3; clone_size: once; cdr3_nt: TGCGCCAGCAGCCACATAGGACTGGGCACAGATACGCAGTATTTT; cdr3_aa: CASSHIGLGTDTQYF
d_call: -; v_call: TRBV7-9; j_call: TRBJ1-1; clone_size: -; cdr3_nt: TGTGCCAGCAGCTCACCCCACTCCGGTCGGGGACGGAACACTGAAGCTTTCTTT; cdr3_aa: CASSSPHSGRGRNTEAFF
d_call: TRBD1; v_call: TRBV27; j_call: TRBJ1-5; clone_size: -; cdr3_nt: TGTGCCAGCAGGACAGGGGGCGGGCAGCCCCAGCATTTT; cdr3_aa: CASRTGGGQPQHF
d_call: TRBD1; v_call: TRBV5-1; j_call: TRBJ1-1; clone_size: once; cdr3_nt: TGCGCCAGCAGCTCGGGACAGGGACTGAACACTGAAGCTTTCTTT; cdr3_aa: CASSSGQGLNTEAFF
d_call: TRBD1; v_call: TRBV7-9; j_call: TRBJ1-1; clone_size: -; cdr3_nt: TGTGCCAGCAAGACGACAGGGGTGAGCACTGAAGCTTTCTTT; cdr3_aa: CASKTTGVSTEAFF
d_call: -; v_call: TRBV27; j_call: TRBJ1-1; clone_size: -; cdr3_nt: TGTGCCAGCATACAGAACACTGAAGCTTTCTTT; cdr3_aa: CASIQNTEAFF
d_call: TRBD2; v_call: TRBV5-1; j_call: TRBJ2-3; clone_size: -; cdr3_nt: TGCGCCAGCAGTCGCTCTAGCGGGGGTAACACAGATACGCAGTATTTT; cdr3_aa: CASSRSSGGNTDTQYF
d_call: -; v_call: TRBV30; j_call: TRBJ1-4; clone_size: few; cdr3_nt: TGTGCCTGGCGACAGAAGAATGAAAAACTGTTTTTT; cdr3_aa: CAWRQKNEKLFF
d_call: -; v_call: TRBV30; j_call: TRBJ2-5; clone_size: -; cdr3_nt: TGTGCCTGGATTCAGGGGGGGGAAAAGACCCAGTACTTC; cdr3_aa: CAWIQGGEKTQYF
d_call: -; v_call: TRBV5-1; j_call: TRBJ1-3; clone_size: -; cdr3_nt: TGCGCCAGCAGCCAAGGGTCTGGAAACACCATATATTTT; cdr3_aa: CASSQGSGNTIYF
d_call: TRBD2; v_call: TRBV6-5; j_call: TRBJ2-7; clone_size: -; cdr3_nt: TGTGCCAGCAGTTACGAGCGGGGTGGCTCCTACGAGCAGTACTTC; cdr3_aa: CASSYERGGSYEQYF
d_call: -; v_call: TRBV7-2; j_call: TRBJ1-3; clone_size: -; cdr3_nt: TGTGCCAGCAGCTTAGATTTCGGCACCATATATTTT; cdr3_aa: CASSLDFGTIYF
d_call: -; v_call: TRBV7-8; j_call: TRBJ1-2; clone_size: -; cdr3_nt: TGTGCCAGCAGCTTAAGCCCAGCTAACTATGGCTACACCTTC; cdr3_aa: CASSLSPANYGYTF
d_call: -; v_call: TRBV6-6; j_call: TRBJ1-5; clone_size: -; cdr3_nt: TGTGCCAGCGGGGGTTCTACGGCAAATCAGCCCCAGCATTTT; cdr3_aa: CASGGSTANQPQHF
d_call: -; v_call: TRBV5-4; j_call: TRBJ1-2; clone_size: -; cdr3_nt: TGTGCCACCCGGCTTGGTGGAGGGAGGGGCTACACCTTC; cdr3_aa: CATRLGGGRGYTF
d_call: -; v_call: TRBV7-9; j_call: TRBJ2-5; clone_size: -; cdr3_nt: TGTGCCAGCAGCTTACGGGGGGCAGGAGAGACCCAGTACTTC; cdr3_aa: CASSLRGAGETQYF
d_call: TRBD2; v_call: TRBV7-8; j_call: TRBJ2-3; clone_size: -; cdr3_nt: TGTGCCAGCAGCTCAGCGGGGGGGCGACCAGATACGCAGTATTTT; cdr3_aa: CASSSAGGRPDTQYF
d_call: -; v_call: TRBV5-1; j_call: TRBJ2-3; clone_size: -; cdr3_nt: TGCGCCAGCAGCTTGGCTGCGATAGCTCTCACAGATACGCAGTATTTT; cdr3_aa: CASSLAAIALTDTQYF
d_call: -; v_call: TRBV6-1; j_call: TRBJ2-3; clone_size: -; cdr3_nt: TGTGCCAGCAGTGAAGCCCCGATACGCGCTAGCACAGATACGCAGTATTTT; cdr3_aa: CASSEAPIRASTDTQYF
d_call: -; v_call: TRBV5-1; j_call: TRBJ1-5; clone_size: -; cdr3_nt: TGCGCCAGCAGCGAGGGACCCTCCGCCGGGGGGCAGCCCCAGCATTTT; cdr3_aa: CASSEGPSAGGQPQHF
d_call: -; v_call: TRBV20-1; j_call: TRBJ2-7; clone_size: -; cdr3_nt: TGCAGTGCTAGAGGAGAAGGCGAGCAGTACTTC; cdr3_aa: CSARGEGEQYF
d_call: TRBD1; v_call: TRBV5-1; j_call: TRBJ2-1; clone_size: -; cdr3_nt: TGCGCCAGCAGCTTAGGACAGGCCTCCTTCAATGAGCAGTTCTTC; cdr3_aa: CASSLGQASFNEQFF
d_call: -; v_call: TRBV7-9; j_call: TRBJ1-4; clone_size: -; cdr3_nt: TGTGCCAGCAGCTCCAACGCCGCACTAGGGGAAAAACTGTTTTTT; cdr3_aa: CASSSNAALGEKLFF
d_call: TRBD1; v_call: TRBV2; j_call: TRBJ2-1; clone_size: -; cdr3_nt: TGTGCCAGCAGTGCGGACAGGGTTAACTCCTACAATGAGCAGTTCTTC; cdr3_aa: CASSADRVNSYNEQFF
d_call: TRBD1; v_call: TRBV18; j_call: TRBJ1-5; clone_size: -; cdr3_nt: TGTGCCAGCTCACTTGGACCCAGGGGGAGCAATCAGCCCCAGCATTTT; cdr3_aa: CASSLGPRGSNQPQHF
d_call: TRBD1; v_call: TRBV11-2; j_call: TRBJ2-1; clone_size: -; cdr3_nt: TGTGCCAGCAGCCCTACAAGGGTGGGACAGGCGCTCTTTAATGAGCAGTTCTTC; cdr3_aa: CASSPTRVGQALFNEQFF
d_call: TRBD1; v_call: TRBV6-1; j_call: TRBJ1-6; clone_size: -; cdr3_nt: TGTGCCAGCCAGGGGGGGAGCTCCTATAATTCACCCCTCCACTTT; cdr3_aa: CASQGGSSYNSPLHF
d_call: -; v_call: TRBV15; j_call: TRBJ2-6; clone_size: few; cdr3_nt: TGTGCCACCAGCAGAGATACTCCTGAAAGTGCGGCCTCTGGGGCCAACGTCCTGACTTTC; cdr3_aa: CATSRDTPESAASGANVLTF
d_call: -; v_call: TRBV11-1; j_call: TRBJ1-2; clone_size: once; cdr3_nt: TGTGCCAGCAGTCGAACAGGCTATGGCTACACCTTC; cdr3_aa: CASSRTGYGYTF